There are many counts of the clone carrying this T cell receptor beta chain. The TCRbeta library incorporated unique molecular identifiers. TCRdb used MiXCR to reprocess the PCR reads, holding one entry per CDR3 protein. The data hold roughly 190,000 distinct CDR3 sequences, with approximately 14% observed a single time. This sample stems from a study of T-cell reconstitution after alpha-beta-depleted transplantation in children. Looked up from germline, CDR1 is SGHTA and CDR2 is FQGNSA. The length of the CDR3 is 10 residues. The V and J ends lost 10 bases and 3 bases respectively, with 7 bases between them.

The clonotype originates from a human donor who donated a stem cell graft to a child with acute lymphoblastic leukemia. The V call is TRBV7-2, the J call TRBJ2-7; D is unresolved. The material sequenced was PBMCs from the stem cell graft donor, taken from the stem cell graft. CDR3 DNA sequence: TGTGCCACCCAAATCTACGAGCAGTACTTC. Amino acid sequence: CATQIYEQYF. Drawing the rest from reference TRBV7-2 and TRBJ2-7, the complete variable domain is GAGVSQSPSNKVTEKGKDVELRCDPISGHTALYWYRQSLGQGLEFLIYFQGNSAPDKSGLPSDRFSAERTGGSVSTLTIQRTQQEDSAVYLCATQIYEQYFGPGTRLTVT.